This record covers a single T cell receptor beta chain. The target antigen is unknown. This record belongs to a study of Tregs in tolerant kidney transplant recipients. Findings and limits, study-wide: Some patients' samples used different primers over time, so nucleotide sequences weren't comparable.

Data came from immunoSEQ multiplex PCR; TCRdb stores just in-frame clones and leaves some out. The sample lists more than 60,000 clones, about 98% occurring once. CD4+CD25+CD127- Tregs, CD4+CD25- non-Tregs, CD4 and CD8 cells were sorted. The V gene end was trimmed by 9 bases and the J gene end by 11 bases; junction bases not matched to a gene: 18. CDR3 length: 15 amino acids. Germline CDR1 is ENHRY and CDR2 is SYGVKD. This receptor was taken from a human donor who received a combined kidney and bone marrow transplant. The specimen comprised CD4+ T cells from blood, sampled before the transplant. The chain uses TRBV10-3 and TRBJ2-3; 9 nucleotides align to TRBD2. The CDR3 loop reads CAMGPLAGSESGQYF. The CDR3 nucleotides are TGTGCCATGGGGCCACTAGCGGGCTCAGAGAGTGGGCAGTATTTT.